Below are 24 T cell receptor beta chains sequenced from a single sample in a study of shared clonotypes between healthy human individuals. Libraries were prepared by immunoSEQ multiplex PCR; TCRdb keeps only in-frame clonotypes and omits some of them. The table has 2,500,000 or so clones, around 92% seen once; the top ten hold 0.3% to 0.45%. Sequences were obtained from naive CD4+ T cells from PBMCs. Subset: CD45RA+ positively selected. These receptors were collected from a young man in good health. Some clones in this sample may be carry-over from other donors' samples.

This clone was seen once. The chain joins TRBV10-3 to TRBJ1-4, with D possibly being TRBD1 (5 bases). Germline V gene data show CDR1 as ENHRY and CDR2 as SYGVKD. V dropped 8 bases and J dropped 6 bases, with 16 bases sitting between them. The CDR3 covers 14 residues. The CDR3, as DNA: TGTGCCATCCGCAGTAGCAGGGTGGATGAAAAACTGTTTTTT. Encoded protein: CAIRSSRVDEKLFF.

V and J are TRBV30 and TRBJ1-6; D call uncertain. Germline V gene lookup returns CDR1 GTSNPN and CDR2 SVGIG (reference sequence). The CDR3 contains 12 residues. V was clipped by 1 base and J by 4 bases, with 2 bases between them. The CDR3 nucleotides are TGTGCCTGGAGTGGGTATAATTCACCCCTCCACTTT. This translates into CAWSGYNSPLHF.

The chain recombines TRBV6-1 with TRBJ2-1, with TRBD2 matching over 8 bases. The CDR3 length is 16 residues. The J segment lost 1 base and the V segment lost 2 bases, leaving 4 bases of the junction unmatched. CDR1 and CDR2 (germline): MNHNS, SASEGT. CDR3 loop: CASSEFGGGSYNEQFF. The CDR3 bases are TGTGCCAGCAGTGAATTCGGGGGGGGATCCTACAATGAGCAGTTCTTC.

CDR3 DNA: TGTGCCAGCAGCGGAAGGGGACTAGCCGACAGCTCCTACAATGAGCAGTTCTTC. This codes for CASSGRGLADSSYNEQFF. The J gene is TRBJ2-1, the V gene TRBV28; 9 bases are shared with TRBD2. With V trimmed by 6 bases and J by 0 bases, 12 bases remained unmatched. The CDR3 consists of 18 residues. Germline V gives CDR1 MDHEN, CDR2 SYDVKM.

The J gene is TRBJ1-2, the V gene TRBV4-1; 7 bases are a match to TRBD1. Germline trimming cut 2 bases from V and 8 bases from J; bases unmatched to any gene: 11. The germline gives CDR1 MGHRA, CDR2 YSYEKL. The CDR3 is 15 residues long. The CDR3 loop reads CASSQLRQGPMGYTF. In DNA form, the CDR3 reads TGCGCCAGCAGCCAATTGAGACAGGGACCTATGGGCTACACCTTC.

V is TRBV28 and J is TRBJ2-3; a weak D match, TRBD2 (6 bases). CDR1 is MDHEN, CDR2 SYDVKM, per germline. Trimming removed 3 bases from V and 0 bases from J, with 10 bases in between. This CDR3 comprises 15 residues. The CDR3 DNA reads TGTGCCAGCAGTTTGTGGGAGGCTAGCACAGATACGCAGTATTTT. It translates to CASSLWEASTDTQYF.

The gene calls are TRBV18 and TRBJ2-1; D is uncertain. Trimming shortened V by 3 bases and J by 6 bases, and 12 bases separated the two germline ends. The CDR3 spans 14 residues. Germline CDR1 is KGHSH and CDR2 is LQKENI. CDR3 region: CASSPEWAGNEQFF. CDR3 sequence (DNA): TGTGCCAGCTCACCCGAGTGGGCCGGCAATGAGCAGTTCTTC.

The chain uses TRBV6-6 and TRBJ1-5; perhaps TRBD1 as D (6 bases). Trimming left V 4 bases short and J 4 bases short, with 11 bases between. The germline V gene has CDR1 MNHNY and CDR2 SVGAGI (reference sequence). There are 14 residues in the CDR3. The CDR3 bases are TGTGCCAGCAGTTTTACCAGGGGAAATCAGCCCCAGCATTTT. Protein: CASSFTRGNQPQHF.

The chain employs TRBV28 and TRBJ2-1; 15 positions agree with TRBD2. The germline CDR1 and CDR2 sequences are MDHEN and SYDVKM. V lost 3 bases, J lost 4 bases, and 4 bases stayed unmatched. This CDR3 contains 17 residues. The CDR3 DNA reads as TGTGCCAGCAGTTTGACCGGACTAGCGGGAGGGTACAATGAGCAGTTCTTC. Amino acids: CASSLTGLAGGYNEQFF.

The genes are TRBV19 and TRBJ1-5, with D perhaps TRBD1 (6 bases). The CDR3 has 12 amino acids. Trimming stripped 11 bases from V and 2 bases from J, with 10 bases between. Germline V gives CDR1 LNHDA, CDR2 SQIVND (reference sequence). Written as DNA, the CDR3 is TGTGCCTCCGGGGGGCGCAATCAGCCCCAGCATTTT. Amino acids: CASGGRNQPQHF.

The V and J genes are TRBV15 and TRBJ1-1; no clear D gene. Trimming shortened V by 0 bases and J by 1 base, and 9 bases separated the two germline ends. The germline V gene has CDR1 LNHNV and CDR2 YYDKDF (reference sequence). The CDR3 is 15 amino acids. As DNA, the CDR3 is TGTGCCACCAGCAGAGATAAGGGATGGAACACTGAAGCTTTCTTT. It translates to CATSRDKGWNTEAFF.

The chain carries TRBV2 and TRBJ1-5, with D maybe TRBD1 (5 bases). CDR1 is SNHLY, CDR2 FYNNEI, per germline. The CDR3 sequence is 13 residues long. Trimming removed 8 bases from V and 9 bases from J, with 17 bases in between. The CDR3 spells CASGRGRTGPQHF. CDR3 DNA sequence: TGTGCCAGCGGACGGGGCCGGACTGGGCCCCAGCATTTT.

This chain joins TRBV19 and TRBJ1-2, with 10 bases lining up with TRBD1. V shed 7 bases, J shed 5 bases, and the junction held 10 bases outside the gene matches. The CDR3 is 15 amino acids. Germline V lookup: CDR1 LNHDA, CDR2 SQIVND (reference sequence). CDR3 residues: CASTSGDRGTYGYTF. The DNA for the CDR3 is TGTGCCAGTACCTCGGGGGACAGGGGAACGTATGGCTACACCTTC.

V and J are TRBV28 and TRBJ2-7, with TRBD1 matching over 9 bases. Germline V gene lookup returns CDR1 MDHEN and CDR2 SYDVKM. This CDR3 spans 15 amino acids. The junction had 5 bases not matched to a gene; V was cut back by 4 bases and J by 1 base. CDR3: CASSSRDRASYEQYF. In nucleotides, the CDR3 is TGTGCCAGCAGTTCTCGGGACAGGGCATCCTACGAGCAGTACTTC.

The chain is built from TRBV6-5 and TRBJ2-7; D is ambiguous. Per the germline V gene, CDR1 is MNHEY and CDR2 is SVGAGI. V lost 10 bases and J lost 5, with 6 bases in between. The CDR3 is 9 amino acids. The CDR3, as DNA: TGTGCCAACGTCCACGAGCAGTACTTC. It yields the protein CANVHEQYF.

This clone was recorded only once. This chain uses TRBV27 with TRBJ2-1; TRBD2 agrees at 8 bases. With V trimmed by 5 bases and J by 9 bases, 15 bases remained unmatched. This CDR3 region has 16 residues. Looked up from germline, CDR1 is MNHEY and CDR2 is SMNVEV (reference sequence). CDR3 in amino acids: CASSAPGTSIIGEQFF. DNA for the CDR3: TGTGCCAGCAGTGCCCCCGGGACTAGTATAATAGGTGAGCAGTTCTTC.

This clone appeared once. This chain links TRBV6-1 with TRBJ2-6; weak D call: TRBD1 (5 bases). V was shortened by 2 bases and J by 5 bases, with 10 bases between the two germline ends. The CDR3 consists of 15 residues. Per the germline V gene, CDR1 is MNHNS and CDR2 is SASEGT. The CDR3 nucleotides read TGTGCCAGCAGTGAATTTGGGGCTAGGGCCAACGTCCTGACTTTC. Translation: CASSEFGARANVLTF.

The genes are TRBV7-8 and TRBJ2-7; a possible D gene is TRBD2 (6 bases). The V gene lost 1 base and the J gene lost 4 bases, with 14 bases spanning the gap. Germline CDR1 is SGHVS and CDR2 is FQNEAQ. The CDR3 has 15 amino acids. CDR3 sequence: CASSLVVWGEYEQYF. The CDR3 DNA follows: TGTGCCAGCAGCTTAGTAGTTTGGGGGGAGTACGAGCAGTACTTC.

The chain joins TRBV7-9 to TRBJ2-2; D not certain. Germline V lookup: CDR1 SEHNR, CDR2 FQNEAQ (reference sequence). The V end was cut by 4 bases, the J end by 3 bases, with 12 bases between. CDR3 length: 15 amino acids. CDR3 protein: CASSSPGGHTGELFF. The CDR3 bases are TGTGCCAGCAGCTCCCCGGGTGGCCACACCGGGGAGCTGTTTTTT. Supplemented by reference TRBV7-9 and TRBJ2-2, the full variable domain reads DTGVSQNPRHKITKRGQNVTFRCDPISEHNRLYWYRQTLGQGPEFLTYFQNEAQLEKSRLLSDRFSAERPKGSFSTLEIQRTEQGDSAMYLCASSSPGGHTGELFFGEGSRLTVL.

CDR3 sequence: CASSFPLASGATDTQYF. DNA of the CDR3: TGTGCCAGCAGTTTTCCTTTGGCTAGCGGGGCCACAGATACGCAGTATTTT. The chain employs TRBV28 and TRBJ2-3, with 9 positions matching TRBD2. The CDR3 runs to 17 residues. V trimming: 3 bases; J trimming: 2 bases; junction bases outside the gene matches: 9. Germline values: CDR1 MDHEN, CDR2 SYDVKM.

In regard to this clone: A read error may produce the germline difference seen at one junction end. The chain recombines TRBV7-8 with TRBJ2-5; D possibly uses TRBD1 or TRBD2 (5 bases each). The germline V gene has CDR1 SGHVS and CDR2 FQNEAQ. The CDR3 is 16 residues long. The CDR3 nucleotides read TGTGCCAGCAGCCTAGCCCGAACCAGGGTTAGAGAGACCCAGTACTTC. Its protein is CASSLARTRVRETQYF. The whole variable domain, filled in from reference TRBV7-8 and TRBJ2-5, reads GAGVSQSPRYKVAKRGQDVALRCDPISGHVSLFWYQQALGQGPEFLTYFQNEAQLDKSGLPSDRFFAERPEGSVSTLKIQRTQQEDSAVYLCASSLARTRVRETQYFGPGTRLLVL.

The chain recombines TRBV7-2 with TRBJ2-1, with D perhaps TRBD2 (6 bases). The CDR3 spans 16 residues. Germline assignment: CDR1 SGHTA and CDR2 FQGNSA. The ends were cut back, 4 bases at V and 4 bases at J, with 17 bases in the middle. The chain's CDR3 is CASSSPGVAVYNEQFF. CDR3 bases: TGTGCCAGCAGCTCTCCCGGGGTAGCGGTGTACAATGAGCAGTTCTTC.

The chain has TRBV28 and TRBJ1-3, with D hard to call. The CDR3 runs 14 residues. V was shortened by 6 bases and J by 2 bases, with 11 bases between the two germline ends. In germline, CDR1 is MDHEN, CDR2 SYDVKM. CDR3 coding DNA: TGTGCCAGCAGCCCCTCGGCCCCTGGAAACACCATATATTTT. Encoded protein: CASSPSAPGNTIYF.

The chain is built from TRBV7-3 and TRBJ1-1; D not certain. The germline gives CDR1 SGHTA, CDR2 FQGTGA. The CDR3 is 13 amino acids. V lost 5 bases and J 4 bases, leaving 11 bases between the germline ends. This chain's CDR3 is CASSPGEGTEAFF. CDR3 DNA sequence: TGTGCCAGCAGCCCGGGTGAGGGCACTGAAGCTTTCTTT.